This TCR beta chain stems from a study of beta chain features in type 1 diabetes. Investigators reverse transcribed all isolated RNA, so they sequenced expressed TCRB transcripts. TCRdb's copy holds only in-frame clones and misses some; the assay was immunoSEQ multiplex PCR. The sample has roughly 150,000 clones; 7.5% to 10% are singletons. As for this clone: Its antigen is not known.

The study, taken as a whole, reports: Comparison showed that naive, central memory and Treg TCRB repertoires appeared more similar among patients than among healthy donors. TCRB CDR3 length was moderately but significantly reduced in all four CD4+ subsets of Type 1 diabetes patients. The study found fewer insertions and more deletions at VDJ junctions in type 1 diabetes patients.

On average, the one heparinised blood draw given by each donor was approximately 120 mL. Between the trimmed V and J ends, which lost 2 bases and 0 bases, there was a span of 9 bases. CDR3 length equals 15 residues. CDR1 is SEHNR, CDR2 FQNEAQ, per germline (reference sequence). The J gene is TRBJ2-3, the V gene TRBV7-9, with D tentatively TRBD2 (6 bases). Sample: central memory CD4+ T cells from blood. This TCR was sampled from a woman between 18 and 29 years old in good health. The CDR3 DNA is TGTGCCAGCAGCTTAAGGACTACTAGCACAGATACGCAGTATTTT. This translates into CASSLRTTSTDTQYF.